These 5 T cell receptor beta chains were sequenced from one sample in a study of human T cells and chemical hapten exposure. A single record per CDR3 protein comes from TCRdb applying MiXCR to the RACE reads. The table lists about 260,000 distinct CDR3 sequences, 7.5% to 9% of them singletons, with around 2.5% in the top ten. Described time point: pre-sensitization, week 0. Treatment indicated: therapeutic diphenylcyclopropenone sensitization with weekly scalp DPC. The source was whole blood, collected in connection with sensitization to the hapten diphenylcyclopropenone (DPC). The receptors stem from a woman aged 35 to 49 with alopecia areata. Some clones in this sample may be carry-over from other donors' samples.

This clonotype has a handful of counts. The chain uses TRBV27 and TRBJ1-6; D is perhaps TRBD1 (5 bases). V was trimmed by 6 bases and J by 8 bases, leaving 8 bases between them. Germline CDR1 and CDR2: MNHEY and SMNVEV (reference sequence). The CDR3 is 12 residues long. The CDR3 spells CASRGGDSPLHF. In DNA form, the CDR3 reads TGTGCCAGCAGGGGAGGGGATTCACCCCTCCACTTT.

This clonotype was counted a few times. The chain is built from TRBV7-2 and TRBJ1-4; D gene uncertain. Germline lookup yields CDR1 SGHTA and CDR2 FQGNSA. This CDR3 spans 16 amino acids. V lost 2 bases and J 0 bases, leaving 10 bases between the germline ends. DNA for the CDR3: TGTGCCAGCAGCTTAAAACGGGAGACAACTAATGAAAAACTGTTTTTT. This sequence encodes CASSLKRETTNEKLFF. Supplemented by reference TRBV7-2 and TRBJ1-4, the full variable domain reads GAGVSQSPSNKVTEKGKDVELRCDPISGHTALYWYRQSLGQGLEFLIYFQGNSAPDKSGLPSDRFSAERTGGSVSTLTIQRTQQEDSAVYLCASSLKRETTNEKLFFGSGTQLSVL.

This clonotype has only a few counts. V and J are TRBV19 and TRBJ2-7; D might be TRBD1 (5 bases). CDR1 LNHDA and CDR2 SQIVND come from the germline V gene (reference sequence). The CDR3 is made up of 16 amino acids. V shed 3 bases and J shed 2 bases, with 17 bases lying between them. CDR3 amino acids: CASSISGRHFTYEQYF. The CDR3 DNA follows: TGTGCCAGTAGTATTTCAGGGCGACATTTCACCTACGAGCAGTACTTC.

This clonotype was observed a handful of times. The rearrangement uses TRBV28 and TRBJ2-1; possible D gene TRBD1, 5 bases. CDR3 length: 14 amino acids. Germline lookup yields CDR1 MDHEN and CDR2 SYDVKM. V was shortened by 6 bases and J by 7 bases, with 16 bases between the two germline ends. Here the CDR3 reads CASSYQSGLNEQFF. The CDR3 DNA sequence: TGTGCCAGCAGCTATCAGTCAGGGTTGAATGAGCAGTTCTTC.

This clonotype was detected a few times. The CDR3 sequence is CASSLVGKNEKLFF. DNA of the CDR3: TGTGCCAGCAGCTTAGTGGGGAAGAATGAAAAACTGTTTTTT. V gene TRBV7-9 combines with J gene TRBJ1-4; D uncertain. This CDR3 contains 14 residues. Germline CDR1 reads SEHNR; CDR2 reads FQNEAQ (reference sequence). V lost 1 base and J lost 5, with 8 bases in between.